This entry features one T cell receptor (beta chain) sequence. The repertoire was sequenced with immunoSEQ multiplex PCR; TCRdb's copy has only in-frame clones and lacks some. The sample has 200,000 to 250,000 clones; roughly nine tenths are singletons. Germline V gene sequence: CDR1 SGHRS, CDR2 YFSETQ. The CDR3 contains 16 residues. Trimming at V came to 0 bases and at J to 8 bases, leaving 9 bases not matched to a gene. Participant age was roughly 18 to 90 years, and participants resided in 20 to 30 US areas. Two negative PCRs, clearance, or symptom resolution had been documented for recovered Cohort 3 donors. These data originate in a study of blood T cell repertoires in COVID-19. At the level of the study: Samples taken during acute and convalescent COVID-19 were collected in the United States, Italy and Spain. T cells, B-cell-depleted T cells, or PBMCs provided the cDNA or gDNA that served as material.

This chain uses TRBV5-1 with TRBJ2-1, with 9 bases that match TRBD2. The sample was PBMCs or T cells enriched from blood (not recorded which). The sequence was collected from a man aged 30-40 years who had recovered from COVID-19. CDR3 nucleotides: TGCGCCAGCAGCTTGGCTTTTAGCGGGAGTAAGGATGAGCAGTTCTTC. It translates to CASSLAFSGSKDEQFF.